Sequencing of this TCR beta chain was carried out in a study of post-analysis software for immune sequencing data (dated by TCRdb to 2014 to 2015). Looking at the study overall: Disease courses on record covered relapsing-remitting, secondary progressive and progressive-relapsing multiple sclerosis, though some patients had no subtype annotation. The patient repertoires were compared against approximately eleven previously published healthy control repertoires obtained from donors aged 6 to 25 years. A subset of samples was prepared in parallel using single-end sample barcoding, then pooled and co-amplified after Illumina adapter ligation.

This clonotype was seen ten or more times. It has no known antigen specificity. No quality values exist for individual bases; no much larger clone is one base distant. In the germline V gene, CDR1 corresponds to MGHRA and CDR2 to YSYEKL. CDR3 length: 13 amino acids, cysteine to phenylalanine. Kept here is only the CDR3 DNA, which spans 39 bases and is read in frame from base 1. Cut back by 2 bases and 6 bases, the V and J ends lie 9 bases apart. Beyond this particular receptor, the publication reports: When samples were clustered directly using the F measure, samples prepared in the same batch co-clustered strongly, which prompted a batch-effect correction. The control group was slightly older than the multiple sclerosis patient group. Significantly lower normalized Chao1 diversity was found in multiple sclerosis patients than in controls, suggesting substantial peripheral T-cell clonal expansion. Significantly higher frequencies in patients than in controls were found for roughly five TRBV segments, including TRBV5-6, TRBV5-1 and TRBV20-1.

The protocol used for the library was PCR. The run used an Illumina HiSeq 2500. Unique molecular identifiers were incorporated into TCR beta cDNA libraries to reduce PCR and sequencing biases. Some 500,000 cDNA molecules were obtained per 1 to 10 million input T cells, so each molecule approximated one T cell. The patient libraries were prepared and sequenced with the same protocol used for the earlier healthy control dataset. Within a given batch, samples were prepared together, multiplexed and sequenced on the same HiSeq lane. The authors' analysis ran thus. MIGEC handled the raw barcoded reads, throwing out single-read molecular identifier groups before consensus assembly and CDR3 extraction. VDJtools was used for post-analysis of the clonotype tables, with diversity normalized by down-sampling every dataset to the smallest sample size. Repertoire overlap clustering matched CDR3 amino acid but not nucleotide sequences to correct batch-related cross-sample contamination. Starting from the raw public reads, TCRdb applied fastp trimming at Q25, assembled clones with MiXCR and retained in-frame beta chains. Every CDR3 protein is listed once, alongside the most common genes and DNA of its rows. The V and J calls were determined by TCRdb, not by the authors. Present in this sample are roughly 540,000 distinct CDR3 sequences, around 31% of which were seen just once. Together, the top ten hold around 6% of the sample.

To demonstrate the VDJtools post-analysis software, the study profiled TCR beta repertoires from the peripheral blood of about a dozen young patients with multiple sclerosis. The multiple sclerosis patients were children and adolescents ranging in age from roughly 6 to 16 years. This clonotype was obtained from a girl aged 2-17 years with multiple sclerosis. Sequencing was done on a sample of blood. This sequence uses TRBV4-1 and TRBJ2-3; no D gene call is confident. The DNA sequence is given as TGCGCCAGCAGCCAATTAGGCCTCGATACGCAGTATTTT. Translated, it reads CASSQLGLDTQYF.